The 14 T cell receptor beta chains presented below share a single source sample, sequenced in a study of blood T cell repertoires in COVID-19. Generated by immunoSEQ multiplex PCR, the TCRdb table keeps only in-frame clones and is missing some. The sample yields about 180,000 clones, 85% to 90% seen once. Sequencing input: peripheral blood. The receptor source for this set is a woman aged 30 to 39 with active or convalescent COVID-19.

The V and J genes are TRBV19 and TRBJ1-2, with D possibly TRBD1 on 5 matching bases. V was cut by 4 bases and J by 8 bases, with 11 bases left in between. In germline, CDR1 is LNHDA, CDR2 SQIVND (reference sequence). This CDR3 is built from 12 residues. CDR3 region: CASSTPTVGYTF. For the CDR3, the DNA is TGTGCCAGTAGTACCCCGACAGTCGGCTACACCTTC.

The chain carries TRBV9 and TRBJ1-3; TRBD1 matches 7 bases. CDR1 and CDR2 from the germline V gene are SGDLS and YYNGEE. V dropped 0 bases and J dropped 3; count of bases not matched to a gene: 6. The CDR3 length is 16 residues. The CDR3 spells CASSVEAGGGGNTIYF. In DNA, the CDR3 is TGTGCCAGCAGCGTAGAGGCAGGGGGAGGTGGAAACACCATATATTTT.

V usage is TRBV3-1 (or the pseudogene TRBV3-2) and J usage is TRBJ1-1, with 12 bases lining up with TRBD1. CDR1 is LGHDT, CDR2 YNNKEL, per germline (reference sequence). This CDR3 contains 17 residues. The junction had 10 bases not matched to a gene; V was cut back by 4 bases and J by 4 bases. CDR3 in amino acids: CASSPRDRGLIFTEAFF. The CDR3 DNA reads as TGTGCCAGCAGCCCCCGGGACAGGGGGCTGATTTTCACTGAAGCTTTCTTT.

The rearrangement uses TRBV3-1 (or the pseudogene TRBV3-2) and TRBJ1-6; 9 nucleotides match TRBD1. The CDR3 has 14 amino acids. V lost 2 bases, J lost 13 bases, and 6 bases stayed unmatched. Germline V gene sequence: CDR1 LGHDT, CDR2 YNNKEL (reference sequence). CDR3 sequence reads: CASSQPGQGSPLHF. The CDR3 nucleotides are TGTGCCAGCAGCCAACCGGGACAGGGTTCCCCCCTCCACTTT.

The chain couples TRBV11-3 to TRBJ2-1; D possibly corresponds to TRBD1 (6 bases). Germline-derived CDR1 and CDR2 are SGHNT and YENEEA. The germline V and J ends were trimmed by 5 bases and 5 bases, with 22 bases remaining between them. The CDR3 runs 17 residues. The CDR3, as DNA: TGTGCCAGCAGCCGACGAACCGGGACACCAGATGACAATGAGCAGTTCTTC. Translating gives CASSRRTGTPDDNEQFF.

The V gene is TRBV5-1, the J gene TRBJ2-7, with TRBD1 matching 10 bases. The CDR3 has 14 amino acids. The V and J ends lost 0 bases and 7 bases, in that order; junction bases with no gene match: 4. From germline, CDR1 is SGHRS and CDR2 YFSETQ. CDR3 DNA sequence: TGCGCCAGCAGCTTGGGACAGGGGGCGCGTGAGCAGTACTTC. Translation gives CASSLGQGAREQYF.

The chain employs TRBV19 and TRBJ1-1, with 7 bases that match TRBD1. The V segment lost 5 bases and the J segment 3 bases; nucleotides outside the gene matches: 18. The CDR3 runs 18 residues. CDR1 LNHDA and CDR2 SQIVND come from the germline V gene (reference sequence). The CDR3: CASSVIQGPRVDHTEAFF. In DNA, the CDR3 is TGTGCCAGTAGTGTCATACAGGGGCCGCGGGTGGATCACACTGAAGCTTTCTTT. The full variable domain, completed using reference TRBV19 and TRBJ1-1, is DGGITQSPKYLFRKEGQNVTLSCEQNLNHDAMYWYRQDPGQGLRLIYYSQIVNDFQKGDIAEGYSVSREKKESFPLTVTSAQKNPTAFYLCASSVIQGPRVDHTEAFFGQGTRLTVV.

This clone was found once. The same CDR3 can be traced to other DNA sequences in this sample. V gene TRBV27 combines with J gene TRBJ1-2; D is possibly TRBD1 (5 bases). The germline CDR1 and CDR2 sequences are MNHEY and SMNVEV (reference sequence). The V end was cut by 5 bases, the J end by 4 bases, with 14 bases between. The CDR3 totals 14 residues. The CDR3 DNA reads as TGTGCCAGCAGTACAAGCGACAGCCCCTATGGCTACACCTTC. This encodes CASSTSDSPYGYTF.

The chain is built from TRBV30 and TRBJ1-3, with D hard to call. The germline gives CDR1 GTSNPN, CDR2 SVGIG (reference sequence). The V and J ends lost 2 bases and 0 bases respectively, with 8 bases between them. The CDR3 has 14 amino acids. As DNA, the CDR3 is TGTGCCTGGAGTCCCTCGAGCTCTGGAAACACCATATATTTT. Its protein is CAWSPSSSGNTIYF. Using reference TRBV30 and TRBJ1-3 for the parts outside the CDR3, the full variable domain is SQTIHQWPATLVQPVGSPLSLECTVEGTSNPNLYWYRQAAGRGLQLLFYSVGIGQISSEVPQNLSASRPQDRQFILSSKKLLLSDSGFYLCAWSPSSSGNTIYFGEGSWLTVV.

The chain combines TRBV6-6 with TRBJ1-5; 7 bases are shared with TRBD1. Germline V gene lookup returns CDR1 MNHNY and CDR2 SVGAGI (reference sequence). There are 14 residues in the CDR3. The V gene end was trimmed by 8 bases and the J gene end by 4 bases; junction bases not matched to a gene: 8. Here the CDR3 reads CASAEGQLNQPQHF. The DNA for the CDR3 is TGTGCCAGCGCCGAGGGACAGCTTAATCAGCCCCAGCATTTT.

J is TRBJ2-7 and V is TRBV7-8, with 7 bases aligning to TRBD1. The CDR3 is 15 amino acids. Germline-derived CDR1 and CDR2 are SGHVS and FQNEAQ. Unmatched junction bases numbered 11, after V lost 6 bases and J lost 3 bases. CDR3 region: CASRGKTGSFYEQYF. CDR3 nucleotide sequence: TGTGCCAGCAGGGGAAAGACAGGGAGTTTCTACGAGCAGTACTTC.

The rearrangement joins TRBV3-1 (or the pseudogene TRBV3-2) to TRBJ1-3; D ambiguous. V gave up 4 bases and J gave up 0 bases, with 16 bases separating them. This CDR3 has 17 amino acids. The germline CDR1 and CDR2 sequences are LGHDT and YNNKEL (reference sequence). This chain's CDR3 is CASSPLTLTFSGNTIYF. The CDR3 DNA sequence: TGTGCCAGCAGCCCCCTAACCCTCACCTTCTCTGGAAACACCATATATTTT.

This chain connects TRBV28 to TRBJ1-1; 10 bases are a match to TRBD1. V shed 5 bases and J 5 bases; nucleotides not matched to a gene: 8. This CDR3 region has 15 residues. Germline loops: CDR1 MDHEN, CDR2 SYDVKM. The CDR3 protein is CASSPDRGRRTEAFF. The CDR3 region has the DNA TGTGCCAGCAGTCCAGACAGGGGGCGGAGGACTGAAGCTTTCTTT.

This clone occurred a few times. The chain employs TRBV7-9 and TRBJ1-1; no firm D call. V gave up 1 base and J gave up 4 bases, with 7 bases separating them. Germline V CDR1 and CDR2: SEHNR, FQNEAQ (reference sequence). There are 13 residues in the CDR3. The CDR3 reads CASSLVTPTEAFF. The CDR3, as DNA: TGTGCCAGCAGCTTAGTTACTCCCACTGAAGCTTTCTTT.